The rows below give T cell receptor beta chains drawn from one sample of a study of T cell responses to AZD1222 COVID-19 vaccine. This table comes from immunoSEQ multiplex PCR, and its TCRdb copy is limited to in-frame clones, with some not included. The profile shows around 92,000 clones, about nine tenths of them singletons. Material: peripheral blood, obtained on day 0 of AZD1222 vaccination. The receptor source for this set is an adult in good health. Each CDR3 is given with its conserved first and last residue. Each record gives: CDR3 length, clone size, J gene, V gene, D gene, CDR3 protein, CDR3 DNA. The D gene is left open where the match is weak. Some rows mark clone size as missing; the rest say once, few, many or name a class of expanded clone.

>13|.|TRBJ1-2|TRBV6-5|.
CASRRSRDYGYTF
TGTGCCAGCAGGAGATCTAGGGACTATGGCTACACCTTC
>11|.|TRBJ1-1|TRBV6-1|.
CASSENTEAFF
TGTGCCAGCAGTGAGAACACTGAAGCTTTCTTT
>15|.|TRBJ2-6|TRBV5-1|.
CASRRGYSGANVLTF
TGCGCCAGCAGGAGGGGGTACTCTGGGGCCAACGTCCTGACTTTC
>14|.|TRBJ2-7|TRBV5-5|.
CASSRQEGRGEQYF
TGTGCCAGCAGCCGACAAGAGGGGCGCGGTGAGCAGTACTTC
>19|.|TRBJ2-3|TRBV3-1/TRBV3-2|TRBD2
CASSQDEASGGRGSDTQYF
TGTGCCAGCAGCCAAGATGAGGCTAGCGGGGGCAGGGGGTCAGATACGCAGTATTTT
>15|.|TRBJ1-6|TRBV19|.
CASSISRGVDSPLHF
TGTGCCAGTAGTATAAGCAGGGGCGTAGATTCACCCCTCCACTTT
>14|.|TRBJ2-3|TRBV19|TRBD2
CATRTSGTTDTQYF
TGTGCCACCCGGACTAGCGGGACCACAGATACGCAGTATTTT
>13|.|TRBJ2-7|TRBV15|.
CATSRDLTYEQYF
TGTGCCACCAGCAGAGATCTCACCTACGAGCAGTACTTC
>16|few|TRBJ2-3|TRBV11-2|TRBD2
CASSLERGGLAGTQYF
TGTGCCAGCAGCTTAGAGCGGGGGGGCCTAGCCGGGACGCAGTATTTT
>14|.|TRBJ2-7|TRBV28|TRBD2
CASSRTSGAYEQYF
TGTGCCAGCAGCCGGACTAGCGGGGCTTACGAGCAGTACTTC
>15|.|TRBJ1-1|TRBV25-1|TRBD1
CASSILTGVDTEAFF
TGTGCCAGCAGTATACTGACAGGGGTGGACACTGAAGCTTTCTTT
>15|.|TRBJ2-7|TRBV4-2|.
CASSSRSEGGYEQYF
TGTGCCAGCAGCTCCCGTAGTGAAGGTGGCTACGAGCAGTACTTC
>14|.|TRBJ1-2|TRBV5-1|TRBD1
CASRPTGGGYGYTF
TGCGCCAGCAGGCCGACAGGGGGAGGGTATGGCTACACCTTC
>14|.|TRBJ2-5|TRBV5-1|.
CASSLGGPQETQYF
TGCGCCAGCAGCTTGGGAGGACCGCAAGAGACCCAGTACTTC
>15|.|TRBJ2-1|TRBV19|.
CASSIQGGIVPEQFF
TGTGCCAGTAGTATACAGGGCGGGATTGTTCCTGAGCAGTTCTTC
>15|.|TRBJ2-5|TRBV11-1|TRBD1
CASSPRQGGRETQYF
TGTGCCAGCAGCCCGCGACAGGGCGGCAGAGAGACCCAGTACTTC
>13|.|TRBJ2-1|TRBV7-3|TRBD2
CASSLREAGEQFF
TGTGCCAGCAGCTTAAGGGAAGCGGGGGAGCAGTTCTTC
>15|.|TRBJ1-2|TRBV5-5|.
CASSGRRDVLYGYTF
TGTGCCAGCAGCGGACGCCGGGACGTGCTCTATGGCTACACCTTC
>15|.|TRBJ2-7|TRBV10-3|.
CAIRRGVGARDEQYF
TGTGCCATCAGGAGGGGCGTGGGGGCGAGGGACGAGCAGTACTTC
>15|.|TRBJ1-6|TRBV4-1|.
CASSQREQGSSPLHF
TGCGCCAGCAGCCAGAGGGAACAGGGTTCTTCACCCCTCCACTTT
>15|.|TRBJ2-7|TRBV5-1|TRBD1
CASSERQGDQYEQYF
TGCGCCAGCAGCGAAAGACAGGGGGACCAATACGAGCAGTACTTC
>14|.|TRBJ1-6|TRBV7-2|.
CASSPDQNYSPLHF
TGTGCCAGCAGCCCTGATCAGAATTATTCACCCCTCCACTTT
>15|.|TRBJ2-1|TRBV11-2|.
CASSNAGLESGEQFF
TGTGCCAGCAGCAACGCCGGACTGGAGTCGGGGGAGCAGTTCTTC
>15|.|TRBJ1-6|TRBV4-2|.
CASSRDRDTNSPLHF
TGTGCCAGCAGCCGCGACCGGGACACTAATTCACCCCTCCACTTT
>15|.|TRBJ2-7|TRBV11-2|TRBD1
CASSFTGTASYEQYF
TGTGCCAGCAGCTTTACCGGGACAGCCTCCTACGAGCAGTACTTC
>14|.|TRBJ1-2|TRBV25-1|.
CASSSYQGRDGYTF
TGTGCCAGCAGCTCCTATCAGGGGAGGGATGGCTACACCTTC
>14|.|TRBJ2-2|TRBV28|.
CASSTQRNTGELFF
TGTGCCAGCAGTACCCAGCGGAACACCGGGGAGCTGTTTTTT
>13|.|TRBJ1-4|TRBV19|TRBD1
CASSGQGNEKLFF
TGTGCCAGTAGTGGACAGGGAAATGAAAAACTGTTTTTT
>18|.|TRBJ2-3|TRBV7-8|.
CASSPSEGQMRGTDTQYF
TGTGCCAGCAGCCCATCGGAGGGACAGATGAGGGGCACAGATACGCAGTATTTT
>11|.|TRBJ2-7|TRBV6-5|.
CASRTTYEQYF
TGTGCCAGCAGGACCACCTACGAGCAGTACTTC
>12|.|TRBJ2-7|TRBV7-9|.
CASSSNSYEQYF
TGTGCCAGCAGCTCCAACTCCTACGAGCAGTACTTC
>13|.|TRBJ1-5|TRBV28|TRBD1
CASRQGSNQPQHF
TGTGCCAGCAGACAGGGGAGCAATCAGCCCCAGCATTTT